A single sample gave rise to the 22 T cell receptor beta chains below, sequenced in a study of cytomegalovirus exposure and HLA in healthy donors. The study ran its PCR with 60 Vbeta and 13 Jbeta primers. Repertoires were generated with immunoSEQ multiplex PCR, while TCRdb's copy carries only in-frame clones and drops some. The sample carries about 160,000 clones, about 80% recorded once. The sequenced sample consisted of PBMCs. All receptors derive from a man aged 25-40 years in good health and CMV-seronegative.

In nucleotides, the CDR3 is TGTGCCAGCACGCTGAGCGGCCGTGTCTTTACCTACAATGAGCAGTTCTTC. Translation: CASTLSGRVFTYNEQFF. The V and J genes are TRBV6-4 and TRBJ2-1; possible D gene TRBD2, 5 bases. From germline, CDR1 is MRHNA and CDR2 SNTAGT. The CDR3 has 17 residues. Trimming shortened V by 7 bases and J by 2 bases, and 21 bases separated the two germline ends.

The chain couples TRBV21-1 to TRBJ1-3; the table names TRBD1, a call not compared with the DNA. TRBV21-1 is recorded as a pseudogene. The CDR3 loop spans 20 amino acids. Here the CDR3 DNA reads TGTGCCAGCAGCAAGCCCGTCCAAACAGATCAGGTTAAACCTGGAAACACCATATATTTT. This encodes CASSKPVQTDQVKPGNTIYF.

The chain is built from TRBV6-4 and TRBJ2-5, with 10 nucleotides matching TRBD1. With 6 bases clipped from V and 3 bases from J, the junction kept 7 bases outside the gene matches. This CDR3 region has 15 residues. The germline V gene encodes CDR1 MRHNA and CDR2 SNTAGT. The CDR3 loop is CASSPGQGGKETQYF. DNA for the CDR3: TGTGCCAGCAGCCCTGGACAGGGGGGCAAAGAGACCCAGTACTTC.

The chain uses TRBV5-1 and TRBJ2-5, with D possibly being TRBD2 (6 bases). CDR3 size: 15 residues. Germline lookup yields CDR1 SGHRS and CDR2 YFSETQ. V gave up 0 bases and J gave up 2 bases, with 11 bases separating them. CDR3 nucleotide sequence: TGCGCCAGCAGCTTGGCCGGGGGACCACAAGAGACCCAGTACTTC. It translates to CASSLAGGPQETQYF.

The chain combines TRBV28 with TRBJ1-3; D is uncertain. CDR1 MDHEN and CDR2 SYDVKM come from the germline V gene. The CDR3 extends over 10 amino acids. V was clipped by 10 bases and J by 4 bases, with 5 bases between them. The CDR3 sequence: CATSGNTIYF. The CDR3, as DNA: TGTGCCACAAGCGGAAACACCATATATTTT.

The J gene is TRBJ2-7, the V gene TRBV6-1; TRBD2 aligns across 9 bases. Germline CDR1 and CDR2: MNHNS and SASEGT. V trimming: 5 bases; J trimming: 1 base; junction bases outside the gene matches: 3. The CDR3 runs 14 residues. The CDR3 loop is CASSQLAGSYEQYF. CDR3 coding DNA: TGTGCCAGCAGTCAACTAGCGGGTTCCTACGAGCAGTACTTC.

The chain is built from TRBV28 and TRBJ1-2; D remains ambiguous. Germline CDR1 MDHEN, CDR2 SYDVKM. The germline V and J ends were trimmed by 6 bases and 0 bases, with 14 bases remaining between them. The CDR3 consists of 15 residues. This chain's CDR3 is CASRADTFTNYGYTF. CDR3 in DNA: TGTGCCAGCAGAGCTGACACGTTTACTAACTATGGCTACACCTTC.

V is TRBV9 and J is TRBJ2-1, with D possibly TRBD2 on 7 matching bases. The CDR3 sequence is 14 residues long. Germline CDR1 and CDR2: SGDLS and YYNGEE. Trimming removed 4 bases from V and 9 bases from J, with 17 bases in between. Here the CDR3 reads CASSTLGGQSEQFF. The CDR3 coding sequence is TGTGCCAGCAGCACCCTGGGGGGGCAGAGTGAGCAGTTCTTC.

This chain uses TRBV28 with TRBJ1-4; 9 bases agree with TRBD1. CDR1 and CDR2 (germline): MDHEN, SYDVKM. The CDR3 has 17 residues. With 4 bases clipped from V and 4 bases from J, the junction kept 10 bases outside the gene matches. CDR3 bases: TGTGCCAGCAGTTCCCACACCGGACAGGGGCTTAATGAAAAACTGTTTTTT. Translating gives CASSSHTGQGLNEKLFF.

The genes are TRBV7-3 and TRBJ2-1; TRBD2 aligns across 10 bases. This CDR3 has 17 residues. Germline CDR1 is SGHTA and CDR2 is FQGTGA. Germline trimming cut 4 bases from V and 9 bases from J; bases unmatched to any gene: 15. CDR3 protein: CASSSLAGGANRSEQFF. The CDR3 bases are TGTGCCAGCAGCTCGTTAGCGGGAGGTGCCAATAGGAGTGAGCAGTTCTTC.

The chain has TRBV27 and TRBJ2-2; D may be TRBD1 (6 bases). This CDR3 region has 17 residues. V gave up 3 bases and J gave up 5 bases, with 19 bases separating them. CDR1 is MNHEY, CDR2 SMNVEV, per germline (reference sequence). The CDR3 region is CASSLIYRALSTGELFF. As DNA, the CDR3 is TGTGCCAGCAGTTTGATTTACAGGGCTCTTTCTACCGGGGAGCTGTTTTTT.

J is TRBJ2-1 and V is TRBV7-6, with 11 bases fitting TRBD2. CDR1 SGHVS and CDR2 FNYEAQ come from the germline V gene. With 5 bases clipped from V and 0 bases from J, the junction kept 15 bases outside the gene matches. The CDR3 spans 20 residues. This CDR3 is CASSTPLAGGRPSSYNEQFF. The CDR3, as DNA: TGTGCCAGCAGCACACCCCTAGCGGGGGGCCGTCCGAGCTCCTACAATGAGCAGTTCTTC.

The rearrangement uses TRBV10-3 and TRBJ2-7, with a tentative D call TRBD2 (5 bases). The CDR3 sequence is 13 residues long. Germline loops: CDR1 ENHRY, CDR2 SYGVKD. V was trimmed by 7 bases and J by 5 bases, leaving 15 bases between them. The CDR3 coding sequence is TGTGCCATCACCCCCAGGAAGGAGGACGAGCAGTACTTC. Protein product: CAITPRKEDEQYF.

The chain has TRBV30 and TRBJ2-1, with TRBD2 matching 9 bases. In germline, CDR1 is GTSNPN, CDR2 SVGIG (reference sequence). The trim removed 4 bases at V and 6 bases at J, leaving 4 bases unmatched. The CDR3 length is 13 residues. The CDR3 DNA follows: TGTGCCTGGATTAGCGGGGGACCCAATGAGCAGTTCTTC. As protein: CAWISGGPNEQFF.

The chain uses TRBV9 and TRBJ2-1; 8 nucleotides align to TRBD2. Germline CDR1 SGDLS, CDR2 YYNGEE. V shed 2 bases and J 7 bases; nucleotides not matched to a gene: 5. The CDR3 loop spans 14 amino acids. CDR3 protein: CASSVGGGQNEQFF. The CDR3 nucleotides read TGTGCCAGCAGCGTCGGGGGGGGCCAAAATGAGCAGTTCTTC.

V and J are TRBV19 and TRBJ2-1; possibly TRBD1 for D (6 bases). The CDR3 totals 14 residues. CDR1 and CDR2 from the germline V gene are LNHDA and SQIVND (reference sequence). The V and J ends lost 7 bases and 7 bases respectively, with 17 bases between them. The CDR3 here is CASKGGDIGNEQFF. CDR3 coding DNA: TGTGCCAGTAAAGGTGGGGACATAGGTAATGAGCAGTTCTTC.

The V call is TRBV28, the J call TRBJ1-2; no definite D call. Trimming cost V 5 bases and J 1 base, with 14 bases left between them. This CDR3 has 15 amino acids. Germline assignment: CDR1 MDHEN and CDR2 SYDVKM. The DNA for the CDR3 is TGTGCCAGCAGTCCCCCCCGCGGAGATAACTATGGCTACACCTTC. It yields the protein CASSPPRGDNYGYTF.

With respect to this clone: A read error may produce the germline difference seen at one junction end. Within the sample, other DNA sequences also encode this same CDR3. The chain employs TRBV7-9 and TRBJ2-7; D not certain. This CDR3 has 13 residues. CDR1 and CDR2 from the germline V gene are SEHNR and FQNEAQ (reference sequence). The CDR3 DNA sequence: TGTTCCAGCAGCTTCTCCTCCCCCTACGAGCAGTACTTC. The encoded protein is CSSSFSSPYEQYF.

This chain joins TRBV9 and TRBJ2-7; possibly TRBD1 for D (6 bases). This CDR3 has 18 amino acids. Trimming took off 4 bases at V and 3 bases at J, with 26 bases between the two ends. Per the germline V gene, CDR1 is SGDLS and CDR2 is YYNGEE. CDR3 DNA: TGTGCCAGCAGCCATAGGGACACCGACCAAAGTACATACTACGAGCAGTACTTC. This sequence encodes CASSHRDTDQSTYYEQYF.

This sequence joins TRBV30 and TRBJ1-5; D remains unclear. Germline CDR1 is GTSNPN and CDR2 is SVGIG (reference sequence). The CDR3 is 13 amino acids. V was cut by 0 bases and J by 4 bases, with 7 bases left in between. The CDR3 nucleotides are TGTGCCTGGAGTGTACTAAATAATCAGCCCCAGCATTTT. This codes for CAWSVLNNQPQHF.

This clone has a handful of counts. The chain recombines TRBV10-1 with TRBJ1-1, with D perhaps TRBD1 (6 bases). CDR3 length equals 14 residues. V was trimmed by 4 bases and J by 3 bases, leaving 12 bases between them. The germline gives CDR1 WNHNN, CDR2 SYGVQD (reference sequence). The CDR3 here is CASSVGRGDTEAFF. In nucleotides, the CDR3 is TGCGCCAGCAGTGTAGGCAGGGGCGACACTGAAGCTTTCTTT.

The chain uses TRBV19 and TRBJ1-1, with D perhaps TRBD1 (5 bases). The CDR3 loop spans 11 amino acids. Per germline, CDR1 LNHDA and CDR2 SQIVND (reference sequence). V gave up 3 bases and J gave up 11 bases, with 10 bases separating them. The CDR3 reads CASSIQGLAFF. The CDR3 DNA follows: TGTGCCAGTAGTATTCAGGGTTTGGCTTTCTTT. Full variable domain (outside the CDR3, taken from reference TRBV19 and TRBJ1-1): DGGITQSPKYLFRKEGQNVTLSCEQNLNHDAMYWYRQDPGQGLRLIYYSQIVNDFQKGDIAEGYSVSREKKESFPLTVTSAQKNPTAFYLCASSIQGLAFFGQGTRLTVV.